This TCR beta chain was retrieved from a study of blood T cell repertoires in COVID-19. The protocol was immunoSEQ multiplex PCR, while the TCRdb copy is restricted to in-frame clones and leaves out a portion. The sample records roughly 59,000 clones, around 80% being singletons. Per germline, CDR1 SGHTA and CDR2 FQGTGA. V trimming: 5 bases; J trimming: 9 bases; junction bases outside the gene matches: 4. The length of the CDR3 is 13 residues. This clonotype was sampled from a human donor in a cohort sampled during active COVID-19. The genes are TRBV7-3 and TRBJ2-1, with 10 nucleotides matching TRBD2. Sequencing was carried out using peripheral blood. CDR3 sequence (DNA): TGTGCCAGCAGCAAGGGGACTAGCGCTGAGCAGTTCTTC. This gives the protein CASSKGTSAEQFF.